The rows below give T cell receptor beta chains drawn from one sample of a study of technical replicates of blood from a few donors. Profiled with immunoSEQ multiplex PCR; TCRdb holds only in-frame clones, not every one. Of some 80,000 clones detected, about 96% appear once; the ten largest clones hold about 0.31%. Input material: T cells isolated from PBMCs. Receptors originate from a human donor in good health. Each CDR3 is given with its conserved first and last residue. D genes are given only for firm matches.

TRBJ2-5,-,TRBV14,TGTGCCAGCAGCCAACTGGCGGGCCAAGAGACCCAGTACTTC,CASSQLAGQETQYF
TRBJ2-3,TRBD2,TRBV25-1,TGTGCCAGCAGTGAATTCCCCATGCGGGAGTATATCACAGATACGCAGTATTTT,CASSEFPMREYITDTQYF
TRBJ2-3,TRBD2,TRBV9,TGTGCCAGCAGCCCCTCCTTTGGTGGGGGACTAGCGGGAGTGGGGCAGTATTTT,CASSPSFGGGLAGVGQYF
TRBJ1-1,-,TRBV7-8,TGTGCCAGCAGCTTATTGGGGTTTTCGGGATGGAGTTTCTCTGAAGCTTTCTTT,CASSLLGFSGWSFSEAFF
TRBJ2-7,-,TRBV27,TGTGCCAGCAGTTTACGAGGGTCTTACGAGCAGTACTTC,CASSLRGSYEQYF
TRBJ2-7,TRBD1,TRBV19,TGTGCCAGTAGTATTGTCTTCCGGACAGGTAATAACGAGCAGTACTTC,CASSIVFRTGNNEQYF
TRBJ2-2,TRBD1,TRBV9,TGTGCCAGCAGCGTTTCCGGACAGGGTCTGTCGACCGGGGAGCTGTTTTTT,CASSVSGQGLSTGELFF
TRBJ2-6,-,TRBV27,TGTGCCAGCAGCTCGGCGGTCTCCCCGGGGGCCAACGTCCTGACTTTC,CASSSAVSPGANVLTF
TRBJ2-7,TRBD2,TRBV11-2,TGTGCCAGCAGCTTCTTACTAGCGGGGGCCTACGAGCAGTACTTC,CASSFLLAGAYEQYF
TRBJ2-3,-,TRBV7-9,TGTGCCAGCAGCTTAACAGGGAGCACAGATACGCAGTATTTT,CASSLTGSTDTQYF
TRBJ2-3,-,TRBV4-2,TGTGCCAGCAGCCAAGTCGGGCTAGCGTACACAGATACGCAGTATTTT,CASSQVGLAYTDTQYF
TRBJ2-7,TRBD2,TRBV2,TGTGCCAGCAGGCTGACTAGCGGAACCTACGAGCAGTACTTC,CASRLTSGTYEQYF
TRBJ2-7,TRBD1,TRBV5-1,TGCGCCAGCAGATTCGACAGGGGAGGCTACGAGCAGTACTTC,CASRFDRGGYEQYF